A selection of T cell receptor beta chains follows, all from one sample in a study of cytomegalovirus exposure and HLA in healthy donors. Profiling relied on immunoSEQ multiplex PCR, and the TCRdb table lists in-frame clones only, not all of them. The sample yields over 150,000 clones, more than 75% seen once. Sequencing was done on a sample of PBMCs. Receptors were obtained from a man aged 25-40 years in good health and CMV-seropositive. Each CDR3 is given with its conserved first and last residue. D genes are given only for firm matches. Size is omitted from some rows. Given values are once, few, many or a class for expanded clones.

abundance: -
j_gene: TRBJ2-2
v_gene: TRBV14
d_gene: -
CDR3aa: CASSQPLGVGNTGELFF
CDR3nt: TGTGCCAGCAGCCAACCGTTGGGAGTGGGTAACACCGGGGAGCTGTTTTTT

abundance: -
j_gene: TRBJ2-1
v_gene: TRBV27
d_gene: TRBD2
CDR3aa: CASANERDLMYSEQFF
CDR3nt: TGTGCCAGCGCGAACGAGCGGGATCTTATGTATAGTGAGCAGTTCTTC

abundance: -
j_gene: TRBJ2-5
v_gene: TRBV6-6
d_gene: TRBD1
CDR3aa: CASSLNRGKETQYF
CDR3nt: TGTGCCAGCAGCCTCAACAGGGGAAAAGAGACCCAGTACTTC

abundance: -
j_gene: TRBJ2-6
v_gene: TRBV19
d_gene: -
CDR3aa: CASMKYTSGANVLTF
CDR3nt: TGTGCCAGTATGAAGTACACCTCTGGGGCCAACGTCCTGACTTTC

abundance: -
j_gene: TRBJ2-5
v_gene: TRBV7-9
d_gene: TRBD2
CDR3aa: CASSPSGSPGETQYF
CDR3nt: TGTGCCAGCAGCCCTAGCGGGTCCCCAGGGGAGACCCAGTACTTC

abundance: -
j_gene: TRBJ2-2
v_gene: TRBV10-3
d_gene: TRBD2
CDR3aa: CAISVLAGDSGTGELFF
CDR3nt: TGTGCCATCAGTGTACTAGCGGGGGACTCAGGGACCGGGGAGCTGTTTTTT

abundance: -
j_gene: TRBJ1-3
v_gene: TRBV5-4
d_gene: -
CDR3aa: CASSLAGVRGNTIYF
CDR3nt: TGTGCCAGCAGCCTGGCGGGGGTAAGGGGAAACACCATATATTTT

abundance: -
j_gene: TRBJ1-1
v_gene: TRBV6-5
d_gene: -
CDR3aa: CASSLDTEAFF
CDR3nt: TGTGCCAGCAGTTTAGACACTGAAGCTTTCTTT

abundance: few
j_gene: TRBJ2-5
v_gene: TRBV29-1
d_gene: -
CDR3aa: CSAYKGNQETQYF
CDR3nt: TGCAGCGCATATAAGGGGAACCAAGAGACCCAGTACTTC

abundance: -
j_gene: TRBJ2-7
v_gene: TRBV2
d_gene: -
CDR3aa: CASMKGAGNHEQYF
CDR3nt: TGTGCCAGCATGAAAGGGGCAGGGAACCACGAGCAGTACTTC

abundance: -
j_gene: TRBJ2-7
v_gene: TRBV10-1
d_gene: TRBD2
CDR3aa: CASSDPRPSGAYEQYF
CDR3nt: TGCGCCAGCAGTGACCCTCGTCCTAGCGGGGCCTACGAGCAGTACTTC

abundance: -
j_gene: TRBJ2-3
v_gene: TRBV5-4
d_gene: -
CDR3aa: CASSLGPGVNTDTQYF
CDR3nt: TGTGCCAGCAGCTTGGGTCCGGGGGTAAACACAGATACGCAGTATTTT

abundance: -
j_gene: TRBJ1-2
v_gene: TRBV27
d_gene: TRBD1
CDR3aa: CASSSDRGISYTF
CDR3nt: TGTGCCAGCAGTTCCGACAGGGGGATAAGCTACACCTTC

abundance: -
j_gene: TRBJ1-1
v_gene: TRBV6-1
d_gene: -
CDR3aa: CASSLGEGTEAFF
CDR3nt: TGTGCCAGCAGCCTCGGGGAGGGGACTGAAGCTTTCTTT

abundance: -
j_gene: TRBJ1-1
v_gene: TRBV6-5
d_gene: -
CDR3aa: CASSYSQVTTEAFF
CDR3nt: TGTGCCAGCAGTTACTCGCAGGTTACCACTGAAGCTTTCTTT

abundance: -
j_gene: TRBJ2-1
v_gene: TRBV10-3
d_gene: -
CDR3aa: CAISESRGNEQFF
CDR3nt: TGTGCCATCAGTGAGTCGAGGGGGAATGAGCAGTTCTTC

abundance: few
j_gene: TRBJ1-1
v_gene: TRBV18
d_gene: -
CDR3aa: CASSPWELGAQGTEAFF
CDR3nt: TGTGCCAGCTCACCGTGGGAGTTGGGGGCCCAGGGCACTGAAGCTTTCTTT

abundance: -
j_gene: TRBJ1-2
v_gene: TRBV29-1
d_gene: -
CDR3aa: CSVVRATHGYTF
CDR3nt: TGCAGCGTTGTACGAGCCACGCATGGCTACACCTTC

abundance: few
j_gene: TRBJ2-5
v_gene: TRBV7-3
d_gene: -
CDR3aa: CASSRLGTLRETQYF
CDR3nt: TGTGCCAGCAGCCGCCTGGGGACTCTCCGAGAGACCCAGTACTTC

abundance: -
j_gene: TRBJ1-1
v_gene: TRBV5-1
d_gene: TRBD1
CDR3aa: CASSLGQGATEAFF
CDR3nt: TGCGCCAGCAGCTTGGGACAGGGGGCCACTGAAGCTTTCTTT

abundance: -
j_gene: TRBJ2-5
v_gene: TRBV4-3
d_gene: TRBD1
CDR3aa: CASSQETGGEGTQYF
CDR3nt: TGCGCCAGCAGCCAAGAGACAGGGGGCGAAGGGACCCAGTACTTC

abundance: few
j_gene: TRBJ2-7
v_gene: TRBV6-6
d_gene: -
CDR3aa: CASSSQGRVEQYF
CDR3nt: TGTGCCAGCAGCTCCCAGGGAAGGGTCGAGCAGTACTTC

abundance: -
j_gene: TRBJ2-7
v_gene: TRBV19
d_gene: -
CDR3aa: CASSPRDTGYEQYF
CDR3nt: TGTGCCAGTAGTCCCAGGGACACGGGCTACGAGCAGTACTTC

abundance: -
j_gene: TRBJ1-3
v_gene: TRBV12-5
d_gene: -
CDR3aa: CASGLVPVPRAGNTIYF
CDR3nt: TGTGCTAGTGGTTTGGTACCGGTTCCTCGGGCTGGAAACACCATATATTTT

abundance: -
j_gene: TRBJ1-1
v_gene: TRBV7-2
d_gene: TRBD1
CDR3aa: CASSLEGQGWTEAFF
CDR3nt: TGTGCCAGCAGCTTAGAGGGACAGGGGTGGACTGAAGCTTTCTTT

abundance: -
j_gene: TRBJ1-2
v_gene: TRBV9
d_gene: TRBD1
CDR3aa: CASSVTTGGAGYGYTF
CDR3nt: TGTGCCAGCAGCGTAACGACAGGGGGCGCGGGCTATGGCTACACCTTC

abundance: -
j_gene: TRBJ2-5
v_gene: TRBV27
d_gene: -
CDR3aa: CASSFRILAETQYF
CDR3nt: TGTGCCAGCAGTTTCCGAATATTAGCAGAGACCCAGTACTTC

abundance: -
j_gene: TRBJ2-7
v_gene: TRBV6-7
d_gene: -
CDR3aa: CASSYRDSTSHEQYF
CDR3nt: TGTGCCAGCAGTTACCGCGACAGTACTTCGCACGAGCAGTACTTC

abundance: -
j_gene: TRBJ2-5
v_gene: TRBV28
d_gene: TRBD2
CDR3aa: CASSPGLDWGETQYF
CDR3nt: TGTGCCAGCAGTCCCGGACTAGACTGGGGGGAGACCCAGTACTTC